This T cell receptor (beta chain) is from a study of type 1 regulatory T cells. About the study: This in vitro CD4 product, T-allo10, is enriched for Tr1 cells and alloantigen-specific.

Germline V gene lookup returns CDR1 ENHRY and CDR2 SYGVKD. With 4 bases removed from V and 4 bases from J, the gap between germline ends came to 1 base. This CDR3 spans 11 amino acids. Via MiXCR, TCRdb re-called the reads, giving one row per CDR3 protein. The table includes about 71,000 distinct CDR3 sequences, less than 25% detected once. Only a few counts were recorded for this clonotype. Its specificity is not known. Findings and limits, study-wide: Compared with non-Tr1 cells, Tr1 cells showed a narrower TCR repertoire.

The chain carries TRBV10-3 and TRBJ2-2; no reliable D call. This sequence originates from a human donor in good health. Sequencing input: cultured type 1 regulatory T (Tr1) cells, either the whole culture or a sorted fraction (not recorded which). The CDR3 sequence is CAISATGELFF. The DNA for the CDR3 is TGTGCCATCAGTGCCACCGGGGAGCTGTTTTTT.